This is a list of T cell receptor beta chains from one sample in a study of shared clonotypes between healthy human individuals. Produced via immunoSEQ multiplex PCR; TCRdb's table is partial and in-frame only. The sample records about 1 million clones, about 74% being singletons. Sequences were obtained from memory CD4+ T cells sorted from blood. The receptors come from a man aged 18 to 29 in good health. Each CDR3 is given with its conserved first and last residue. A D gene is named only where the DNA matches it firmly. Not every row has a clone size; where given, it reads once, few, many or a size class.

cdr3_length	clone_size	v_call	d_call	j_call	cdr3_aa	cdr3_nt
15	few	TRBV2	TRBD2	TRBJ2-1	CASSLTSGGYNEQFF	TGTGCCAGCAGTTTAACTAGCGGGGGCTACAATGAGCAGTTCTTC
15	once	TRBV4-1	-	TRBJ2-7	CASSQDQTYSYEQYF	TGCGCCAGCAGCCAAGATCAGACCTACTCCTACGAGCAGTACTTC
15	-	TRBV21-1	-	TRBJ1-5	CASSKSGGSNQPQHF	TGTGCCAGCAGCAAGAGTGGGGGGTCCAATCAGCCCCAGCATTTT
14	few	TRBV9	-	TRBJ1-1	CASSVGRVNTEAFF	TGTGCCAGCAGCGTAGGCAGGGTGAACACTGAAGCTTTCTTT
14	-	TRBV30	TRBD1	TRBJ2-7	CAWSRDRESSEQYF	TGTGCCTGGAGCCGGGACAGGGAATCCTCCGAGCAGTACTTC
13	-	TRBV2	-	TRBJ2-1	CASSGTGSGEQFF	TGTGCCAGCAGTGGTACAGGGTCGGGTGAGCAGTTCTTC
14	-	TRBV15	-	TRBJ2-3	CATSRGALTDTQYF	TGTGCCACCAGCAGGGGGGCCCTCACAGATACGCAGTATTTT
11	-	TRBV12-5	-	TRBJ1-1	CASGANGEAFF	TGTGCTAGTGGTGCCAACGGGGAAGCTTTCTTT
15	-	TRBV30	TRBD2	TRBJ2-2	CAWKSGGAGTGELFF	TGTGCCTGGAAGAGCGGGGGGGCTGGAACCGGGGAGCTGTTTTTT
15	-	TRBV27	-	TRBJ2-7	CASSLYQGTRDEQYF	TGTGCCAGTTCCCTTTACCAGGGAACAAGGGACGAGCAGTACTTC
16	-	TRBV5-6	TRBD1	TRBJ2-3	CASSAGQGMRTDTQYF	TGTGCCAGCAGCGCTGGACAGGGAATGAGGACAGATACGCAGTATTTT
11	-	TRBV28	-	TRBJ2-1	CAVTGRDEQFF	TGTGCCGTGACAGGTCGCGATGAGCAGTTCTTC